These 10 T cell receptor beta chains originate from one sample sequenced in a study of regulatory T cells in long-lasting Graves disease. Indicated time point: persistent/refractory GD, antithyroid drugs over 5 years with positive TRAb. PBMC RNA was the source of the TCR library. Researchers made TCR beta libraries by using iRepertoire HTBI primers and running Arm-PCR on CDR3 regions. Using its own MiXCR run on the multiplex PCR reads, TCRdb lists one record per CDR3 protein. This table has about 430,000 distinct CDR3 sequences, over 20% appearing once. Here the sequenced sample was peripheral blood mononuclear cells (PBMCs), taken when the disease was refractory, from a patient treated with antithyroid drugs. These receptors all come from a female donor with Graves disease.

This clonotype appeared many times. This chain links TRBV20-1 with TRBJ2-5; 7 bases map to TRBD1. The germline gives CDR1 DFQATT, CDR2 SNEGSKA (reference sequence). This CDR3 contains 12 residues. V lost 5 bases to trimming and J lost 5 bases; unmatched junction nucleotides: 5. The CDR3 region has the DNA TGCAGTGCTTCAGGGGGTGACGAGACCCAGTACTTC. Residues: CSASGGDETQYF.

V is TRBV5-4 and J is TRBJ2-5; 14 bases align to TRBD2. With 0 bases clipped from V and 5 bases from J, the junction kept 3 bases outside the gene matches. CDR1 SGHNT and CDR2 YYREEE come from the germline V gene (reference sequence). The CDR3 contains 16 residues. CDR3 sequence reads: CASSLGLAGGPETQYF. The DNA for the CDR3 is TGTGCCAGCAGCTTGGGACTAGCGGGAGGGCCCGAGACCCAGTACTTC.

To note about this clonotype: At one end the junction does not follow the germline gene, possibly because of a read error. The chain links TRBV5-6 to TRBJ2-2; TRBD2 is a possible D gene (6 bases). Looked up from germline, CDR1 is SGHDT and CDR2 is YYEEEE. The CDR3 is 15 amino acids. The CDR3: CASTLTGTRTGELFF. Here the CDR3 DNA reads TGTGCCAGCACCTTGACCGGGACTCGCACCGGGGAGCTGTTTTTT.

This clonotype was observed a few times. The rearrangement joins TRBV28 to TRBJ2-2; 8 bases agree with TRBD1. The CDR3 consists of 14 residues. CDR1 MDHEN and CDR2 SYDVKM come from the germline V gene. Trimming took 5 bases from V and 6 from J; bases not matched to a gene: 5. Written as DNA, the CDR3 is TGTGCCAGCAGTGTGGACAGGGTGGCCGGGGAGCTGTTTTTT. It translates to CASSVDRVAGELFF.

This clonotype was detected only once. This sequence may be a read error, since a much larger clone differs from it by one base. This sequence joins TRBV12-3 or TRBV12-4 and TRBJ2-2, with D maybe TRBD1 (6 bases). This CDR3 contains 15 residues. The V and J ends lost 6 bases and 6 bases respectively, with 17 bases between them. This CDR3 reads CASSLPEQGAGELFF. Written as DNA, the CDR3 is TGTGCCAGCAGCCTGCCGGAACAGGGTGCCGGGGAGCTGTTTTTT.

This clonotype has at least ten counts. The chain couples TRBV27 to TRBJ2-7, with TRBD2 matching 8 bases. Germline V gives CDR1 MNHEY, CDR2 SMNVEV (reference sequence). The CDR3 spans 14 residues. Trimming at V came to 6 bases and at J to 5 bases, leaving 9 bases not matched to a gene. The CDR3 bases are TGTGCCAGCAGCACCGGACTAGCTCGCCACGAGCAGTACTTC. As protein: CASSTGLARHEQYF.

This clonotype was seen more than once but under ten times. This sequence joins TRBV19 and TRBJ1-1; D is uncertain. Trimming took off 3 bases at V and 2 bases at J, with 10 bases between the two ends. Germline CDR1 reads LNHDA; CDR2 reads SQIVND (reference sequence). This CDR3 spans 14 amino acids. DNA of the CDR3: TGTGCCAGTAGTATCCGAGTGCGAAACACTGAAGCTTTCTTT. Translating it yields CASSIRVRNTEAFF.

Many counts were recorded for this clonotype. This sequence joins TRBV20-1 and TRBJ1-1; D might be TRBD1 (5 bases). Germline values: CDR1 DFQATT, CDR2 SNEGSKA (reference sequence). The V and J ends lost 3 bases and 4 bases respectively, with 12 bases between them. CDR3 length equals 13 residues. Here the CDR3 reads CSASPGSVTEAFF. DNA for the CDR3: TGCAGTGCTAGCCCAGGGTCAGTCACTGAAGCTTTCTTT.

Many counts were recorded for this clonotype. The chain combines TRBV27 with TRBJ2-7, with 8 nucleotides matching TRBD2. The CDR3 totals 13 residues. CDR1 and CDR2 (germline): MNHEY, SMNVEV (reference sequence). V shed 3 bases and J 3 bases; nucleotides not matched to a gene: 1. For the CDR3, the DNA is TGTGCCAGCAGTTTTGGGACTAGCTACGAGCAGTACTTC. The encoded protein is CASSFGTSYEQYF.

The table lists this clonotype with a few counts. The chain links TRBV12-3 or TRBV12-4 to TRBJ1-5; a weak D match, TRBD1 (5 bases). The CDR3 loop spans 11 amino acids. V was pared by 4 bases and J by 8 bases, with 6 bases between. The CDR3 DNA follows: TGTGCCAGCAGTTCGGGGGAGCCCCAGCATTTT. This codes for CASSSGEPQHF.